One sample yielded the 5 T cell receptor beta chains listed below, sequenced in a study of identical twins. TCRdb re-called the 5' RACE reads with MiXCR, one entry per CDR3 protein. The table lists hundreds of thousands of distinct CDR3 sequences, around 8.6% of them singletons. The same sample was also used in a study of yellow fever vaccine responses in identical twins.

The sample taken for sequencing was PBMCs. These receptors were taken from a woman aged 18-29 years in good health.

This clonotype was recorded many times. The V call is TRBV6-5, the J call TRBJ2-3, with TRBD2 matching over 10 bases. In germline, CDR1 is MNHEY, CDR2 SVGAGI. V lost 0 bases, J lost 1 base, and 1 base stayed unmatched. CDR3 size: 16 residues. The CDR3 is CASSYSLAGGTDTQYF. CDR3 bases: TGTGCCAGCAGTTACTCGCTAGCGGGGGGCACAGATACGCAGTATTTT.

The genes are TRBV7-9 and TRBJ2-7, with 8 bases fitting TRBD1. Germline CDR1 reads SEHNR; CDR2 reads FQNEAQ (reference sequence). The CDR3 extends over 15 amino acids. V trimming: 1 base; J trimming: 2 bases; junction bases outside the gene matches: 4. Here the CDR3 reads CASSLVGQDTYEQYF. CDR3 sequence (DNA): TGTGCCAGCAGCTTAGTGGGACAGGACACCTACGAGCAGTACTTC.

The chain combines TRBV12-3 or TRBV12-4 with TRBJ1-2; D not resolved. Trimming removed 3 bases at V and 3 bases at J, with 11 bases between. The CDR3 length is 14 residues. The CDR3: CASSFGEVDYGYTF. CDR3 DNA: TGTGCCAGCAGTTTTGGAGAAGTCGACTATGGCTACACCTTC.

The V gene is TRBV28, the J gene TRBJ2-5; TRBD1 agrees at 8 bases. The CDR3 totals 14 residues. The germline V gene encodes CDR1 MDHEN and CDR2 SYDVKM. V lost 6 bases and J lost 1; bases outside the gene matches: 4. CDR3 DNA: TGTGCCAGCAGCCTCAGGGGGCCCCAAGAGACCCAGTACTTC. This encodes CASSLRGPQETQYF.

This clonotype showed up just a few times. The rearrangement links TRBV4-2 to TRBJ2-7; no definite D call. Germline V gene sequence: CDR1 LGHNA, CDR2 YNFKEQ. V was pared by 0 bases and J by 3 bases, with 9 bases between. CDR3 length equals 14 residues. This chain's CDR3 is CASSQDSISYEQYF. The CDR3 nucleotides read TGTGCCAGCAGCCAAGATAGTATCAGCTACGAGCAGTACTTC.